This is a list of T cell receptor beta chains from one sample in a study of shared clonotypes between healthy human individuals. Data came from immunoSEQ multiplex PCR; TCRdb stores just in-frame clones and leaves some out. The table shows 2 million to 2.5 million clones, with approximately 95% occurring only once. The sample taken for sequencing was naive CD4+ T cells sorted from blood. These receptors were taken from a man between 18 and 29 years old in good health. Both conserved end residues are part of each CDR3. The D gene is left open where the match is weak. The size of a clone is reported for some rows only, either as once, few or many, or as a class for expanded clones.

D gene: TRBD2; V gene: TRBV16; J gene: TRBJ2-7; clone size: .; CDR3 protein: CASSQSSGAYEQYF; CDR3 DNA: TGTGCCAGCAGCCAATCTAGCGGGGCCTACGAGCAGTACTTC
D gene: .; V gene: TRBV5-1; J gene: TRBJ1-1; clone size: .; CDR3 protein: CARWIGGNTEAFF; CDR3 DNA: TGCGCCAGGTGGATCGGCGGGAACACTGAAGCTTTCTTT
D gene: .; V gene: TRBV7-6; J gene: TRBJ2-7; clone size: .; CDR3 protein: CASSLSVSYEQYF; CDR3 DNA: TGTGCCAGCAGCCTCTCAGTCTCCTACGAGCAGTACTTC
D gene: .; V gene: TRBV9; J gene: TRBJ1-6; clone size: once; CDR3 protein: CASSGGPDSPLHF; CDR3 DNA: TGTGCCAGCAGCGGCGGCCCGGATTCACCCCTCCACTTT
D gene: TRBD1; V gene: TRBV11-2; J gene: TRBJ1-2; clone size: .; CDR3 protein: CASSSSTGGTLYTF; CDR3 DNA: TGTGCCAGCAGCTCGTCGACAGGGGGGACTCTCTACACCTTC
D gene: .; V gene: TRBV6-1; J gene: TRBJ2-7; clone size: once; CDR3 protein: CASSVLSYEQYF; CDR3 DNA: TGTGCCAGCAGCGTCCTCTCCTACGAGCAGTACTTC
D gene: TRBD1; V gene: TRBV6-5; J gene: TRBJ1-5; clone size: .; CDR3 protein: CASRRTGRGPQHF; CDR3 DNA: TGTGCCAGCAGGCGGACAGGCCGAGGGCCCCAGCATTTT
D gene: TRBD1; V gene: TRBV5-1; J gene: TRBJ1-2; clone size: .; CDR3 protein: CASSLAGGPSYGYTF; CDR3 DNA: TGCGCCAGCAGCTTGGCAGGGGGCCCTAGCTATGGCTACACCTTC
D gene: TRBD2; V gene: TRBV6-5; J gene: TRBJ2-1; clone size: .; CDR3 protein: CASRLAGGSYNEQFF; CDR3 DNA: TGTGCCAGCAGATTAGCGGGGGGCTCCTACAATGAGCAGTTCTTC
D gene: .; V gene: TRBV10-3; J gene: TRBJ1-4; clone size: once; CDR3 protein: CANSDSRFEKLFF; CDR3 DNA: TGTGCCAACTCGGACAGTCGTTTTGAAAAACTGTTTTTT
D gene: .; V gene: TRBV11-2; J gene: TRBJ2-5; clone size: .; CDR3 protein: CASSLGPNQETQYF; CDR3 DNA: TGTGCCAGCAGCTTAGGCCCGAACCAAGAGACCCAGTACTTC
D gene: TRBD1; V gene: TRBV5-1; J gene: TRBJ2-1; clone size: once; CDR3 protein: CASSGMTGEINEQFF; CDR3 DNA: TGCGCCAGCAGCGGGATGACAGGGGAGATCAATGAGCAGTTCTTC
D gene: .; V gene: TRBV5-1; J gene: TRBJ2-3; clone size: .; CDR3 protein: CASSLVRSTDTQYF; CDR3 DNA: TGCGCCAGCAGCTTGGTGCGTAGCACAGATACGCAGTATTTT
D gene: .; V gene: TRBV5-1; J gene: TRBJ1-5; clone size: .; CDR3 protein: CASNRLAYSNQPQHF; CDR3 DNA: TGCGCCAGCAACCGTCTAGCCTATAGCAATCAGCCCCAGCATTTT
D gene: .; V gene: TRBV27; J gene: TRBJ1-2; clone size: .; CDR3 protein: CASASNYGYTF; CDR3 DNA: TGTGCCAGCGCCAGTAACTATGGCTACACCTTC
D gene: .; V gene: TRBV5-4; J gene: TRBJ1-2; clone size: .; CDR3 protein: CASSEGTVNYGYTF; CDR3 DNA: TGTGCCAGCAGCGAAGGGACGGTCAACTATGGCTACACCTTC
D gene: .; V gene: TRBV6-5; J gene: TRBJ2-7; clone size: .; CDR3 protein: CASGRKGLYEQYF; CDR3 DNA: TGTGCCAGCGGCCGAAAAGGGTTGTACGAGCAGTACTTC
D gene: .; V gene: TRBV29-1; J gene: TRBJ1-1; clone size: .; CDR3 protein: CSVERVMNTEAFF; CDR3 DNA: TGCAGCGTTGAAAGGGTCATGAACACTGAAGCTTTCTTT
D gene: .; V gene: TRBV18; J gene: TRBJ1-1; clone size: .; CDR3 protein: CASSPLPTTGARVTEAFF; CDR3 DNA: TGTGCCAGCTCTCCGCTACCCACTACGGGGGCGCGGGTCACTGAAGCTTTCTTT
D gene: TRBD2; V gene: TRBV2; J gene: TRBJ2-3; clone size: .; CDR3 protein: CASSIAGVTDTQYF; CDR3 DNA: TGTGCCAGCAGTATAGCGGGAGTCACAGATACGCAGTATTTT
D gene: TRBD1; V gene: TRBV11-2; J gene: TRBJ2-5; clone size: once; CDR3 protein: CASSTGTAETQYF; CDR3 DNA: TGTGCCAGCAGCACCGGGACAGCGGAGACCCAGTACTTC
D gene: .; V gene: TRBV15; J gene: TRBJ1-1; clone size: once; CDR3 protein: CATSRDLDKLSEFEAFF; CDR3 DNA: TGTGCCACCAGCAGAGATCTGGATAAACTTTCCGAATTTGAAGCTTTCTTT
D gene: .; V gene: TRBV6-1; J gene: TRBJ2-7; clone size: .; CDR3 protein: CASTPSGPQYEQYF; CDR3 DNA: TGTGCTAGCACTCCCTCGGGGCCGCAATACGAGCAGTACTTC
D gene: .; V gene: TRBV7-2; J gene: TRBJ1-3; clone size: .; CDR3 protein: CASSLGTNSGNTIYF; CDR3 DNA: TGTGCCAGCAGCTTGGGGACAAACTCTGGAAACACCATATATTTT
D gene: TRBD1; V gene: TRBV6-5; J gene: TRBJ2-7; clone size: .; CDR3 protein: CASSPLQGNYEQYF; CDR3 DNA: TGTGCCAGCAGTCCGCTACAGGGGAACTACGAGCAGTACTTC
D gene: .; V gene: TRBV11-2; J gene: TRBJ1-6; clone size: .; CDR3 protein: CASSFISGVSASPLHF; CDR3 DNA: TGTGCCAGCAGCTTTATCTCAGGGGTCTCCGCTTCACCCCTCCACTTT
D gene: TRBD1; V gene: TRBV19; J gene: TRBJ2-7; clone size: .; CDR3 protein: CASSNRGSTYEQYF; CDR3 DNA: TGTGCCAGTAGTAACAGGGGGTCGACCTACGAGCAGTACTTC
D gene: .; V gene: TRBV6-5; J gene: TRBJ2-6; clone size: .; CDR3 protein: CASSRSGANVLTF; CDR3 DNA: TGTGCCAGCAGTCGATCTGGGGCCAACGTCCTGACTTTC
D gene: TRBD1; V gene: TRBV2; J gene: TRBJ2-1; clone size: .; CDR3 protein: CASFIGDRGLSEQFF; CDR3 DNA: TGTGCCAGCTTCATAGGGGACAGGGGGCTGAGTGAGCAGTTCTTC
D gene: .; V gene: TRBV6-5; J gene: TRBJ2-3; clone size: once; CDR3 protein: CASRKGTVTTDTQYF; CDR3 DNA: TGTGCCAGCAGAAAGGGGACGGTCACAACAGATACGCAGTATTTT
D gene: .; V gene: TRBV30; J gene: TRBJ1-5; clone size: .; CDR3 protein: CAWSGRQGSQPQHF; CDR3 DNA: TGTGCCTGGAGTGGTCGTCAGGGGAGTCAGCCCCAGCATTTT
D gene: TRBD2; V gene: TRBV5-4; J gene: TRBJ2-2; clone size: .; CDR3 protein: CASSSPRRGSTNTGELFF; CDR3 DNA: TGTGCCAGCAGCTCCCCCCGGCGGGGGAGCACGAACACCGGGGAGCTGTTTTTT
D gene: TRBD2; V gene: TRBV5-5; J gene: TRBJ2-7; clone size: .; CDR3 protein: CASSSSGSSYEQYF; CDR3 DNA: TGTGCCAGCAGCTCTAGCGGGAGCTCCTACGAGCAGTACTTC
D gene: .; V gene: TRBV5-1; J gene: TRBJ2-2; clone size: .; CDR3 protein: CASSLDSRASGELFF; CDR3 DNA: TGCGCCAGCAGCTTGGATTCGAGAGCGTCCGGGGAGCTGTTTTTT
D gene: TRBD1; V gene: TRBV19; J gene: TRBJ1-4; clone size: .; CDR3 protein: CASRGTVNEKLFF; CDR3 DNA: TGTGCCAGTCGCGGGACAGTTAATGAAAAACTGTTTTTT
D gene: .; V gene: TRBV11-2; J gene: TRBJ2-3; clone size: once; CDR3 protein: CASSLRGASPDTQYF; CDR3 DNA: TGTGCCAGCAGCTTAAGGGGGGCAAGTCCGGATACGCAGTATTTT
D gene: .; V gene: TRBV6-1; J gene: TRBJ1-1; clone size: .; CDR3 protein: CASSDRGYPEAFF; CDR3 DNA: TGTGCCAGCAGTGATCGAGGGTACCCTGAAGCTTTCTTT
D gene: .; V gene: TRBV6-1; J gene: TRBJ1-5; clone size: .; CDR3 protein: CASSESGGPNQPQHF; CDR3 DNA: TGTGCCAGCAGTGAAAGCGGGGGACCCAATCAGCCCCAGCATTTT
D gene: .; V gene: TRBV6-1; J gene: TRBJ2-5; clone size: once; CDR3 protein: CASRRGETQYF; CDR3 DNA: TGTGCCAGCAGGAGAGGAGAGACCCAGTACTTC
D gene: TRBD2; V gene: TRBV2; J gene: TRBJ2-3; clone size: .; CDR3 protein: CASSPGGISDTQYF; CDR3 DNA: TGTGCCAGCAGTCCCGGGGGGATATCAGATACGCAGTATTTT
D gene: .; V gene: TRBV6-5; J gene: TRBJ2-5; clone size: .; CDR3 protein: CASSYSNNRETQYF; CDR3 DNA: TGTGCCAGCAGTTACTCAAATAACCGGGAGACCCAGTACTTC
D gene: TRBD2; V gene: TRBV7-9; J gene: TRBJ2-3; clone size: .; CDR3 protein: CASSLPGLAGTDTQYF; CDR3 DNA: TGTGCCAGCAGCTTACCGGGACTAGCGGGAACAGATACGCAGTATTTT
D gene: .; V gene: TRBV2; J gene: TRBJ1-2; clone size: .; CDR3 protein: CASSASYGYTF; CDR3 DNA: TGTGCCAGCAGTGCCAGCTATGGCTACACCTTC
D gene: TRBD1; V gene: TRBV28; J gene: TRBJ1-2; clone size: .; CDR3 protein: CASRPGQAGDGYTF; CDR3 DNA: TGTGCCAGCAGACCAGGACAGGCTGGCGATGGCTACACCTTC
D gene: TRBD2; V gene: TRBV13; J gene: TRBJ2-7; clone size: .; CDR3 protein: CASSPWTSGSPESYEQYF; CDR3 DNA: TGTGCCAGCAGCCCTTGGACTAGCGGGAGCCCCGAATCCTACGAGCAGTACTTC
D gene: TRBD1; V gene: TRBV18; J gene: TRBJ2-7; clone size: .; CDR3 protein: CASSPGQGFGEQYF; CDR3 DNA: TGTGCCAGCTCACCGGGACAGGGGTTTGGCGAGCAGTACTTC
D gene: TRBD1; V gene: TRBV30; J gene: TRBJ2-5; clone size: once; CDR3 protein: CAWNPKDPGQLETQYF; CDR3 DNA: TGTGCCTGGAATCCCAAAGATCCGGGACAGTTAGAGACCCAGTACTTC
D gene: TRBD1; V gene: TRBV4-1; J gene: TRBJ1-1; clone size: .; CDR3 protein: CASSQSTGGRNTEAFF; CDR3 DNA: TGCGCCAGCAGCCAATCGACAGGGGGCAGGAACACTGAAGCTTTCTTT
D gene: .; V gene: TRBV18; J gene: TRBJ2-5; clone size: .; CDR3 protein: CASSTGSGAQETQYF; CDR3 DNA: TGTGCCAGCTCGACGGGGTCGGGGGCGCAAGAGACCCAGTACTTC
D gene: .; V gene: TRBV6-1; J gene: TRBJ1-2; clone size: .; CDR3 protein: CASSEETRTTYGYTF; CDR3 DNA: TGTGCCAGCAGTGAAGAAACCCGGACTACCTATGGCTACACCTTC
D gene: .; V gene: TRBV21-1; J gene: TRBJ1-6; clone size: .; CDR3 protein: CASSKAEASLQLHF; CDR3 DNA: TGTGCCAGCAGCAAAGCGGAGGCCTCCCTCCAACTCCACTTT
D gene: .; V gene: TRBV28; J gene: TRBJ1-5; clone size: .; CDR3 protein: CASSLLGNGPQHF; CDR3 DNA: TGTGCCAGCAGTTTACTGGGGAACGGCCCCCAGCATTTT
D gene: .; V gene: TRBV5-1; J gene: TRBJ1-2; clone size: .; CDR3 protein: CASSSDIGSGYTF; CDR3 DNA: TGCGCCAGCAGCTCGGACATAGGATCCGGCTACACCTTC
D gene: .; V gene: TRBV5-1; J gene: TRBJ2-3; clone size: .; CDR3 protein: CASSLATGQTDTQYF; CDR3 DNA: TGCGCCAGCAGCTTGGCCACGGGGCAGACAGATACGCAGTATTTT
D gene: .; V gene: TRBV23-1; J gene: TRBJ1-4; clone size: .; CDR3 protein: CASTQGTTHSEKLFF; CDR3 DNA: TGCGCCAGCACTCAGGGAACAACCCACAGCGAAAAACTGTTTTTT
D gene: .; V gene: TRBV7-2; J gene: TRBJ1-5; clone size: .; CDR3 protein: CASSSSASQPQHF; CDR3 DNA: TGTGCCAGCAGCTCATCGGCGAGCCAGCCCCAGCATTTT
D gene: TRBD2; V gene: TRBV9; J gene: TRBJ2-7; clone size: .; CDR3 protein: CASSPHTGLALSEQYF; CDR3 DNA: TGTGCCAGCAGCCCCCACACGGGACTAGCGCTCTCCGAGCAGTACTTC